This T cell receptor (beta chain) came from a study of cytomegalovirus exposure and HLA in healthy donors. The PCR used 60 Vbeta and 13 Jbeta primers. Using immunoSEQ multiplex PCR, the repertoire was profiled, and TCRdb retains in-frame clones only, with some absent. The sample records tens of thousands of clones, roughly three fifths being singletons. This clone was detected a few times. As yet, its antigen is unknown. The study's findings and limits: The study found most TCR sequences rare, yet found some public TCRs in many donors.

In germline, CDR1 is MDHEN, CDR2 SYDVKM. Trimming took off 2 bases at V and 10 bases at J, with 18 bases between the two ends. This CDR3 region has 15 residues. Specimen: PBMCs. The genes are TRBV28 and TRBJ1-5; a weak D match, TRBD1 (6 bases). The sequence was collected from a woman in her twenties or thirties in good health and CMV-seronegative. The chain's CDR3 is CASSLTGSGRSPQHF. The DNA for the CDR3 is TGTGCCAGCAGTTTAACAGGGTCGGGTAGAAGCCCCCAGCATTTT.